Below, 2 T cell receptor beta chains from the same sample are listed, as sequenced in a study of blood T cell repertoires in COVID-19. TCRdb's copy holds only in-frame clones and misses some; the assay was immunoSEQ multiplex PCR. This sample carries some 150,000 clones, around nine tenths of them seen once, and the ten largest clones take roughly 3.3%. Sequenced: peripheral blood. These receptors all stem from a man aged 18 to 29 with active or convalescent COVID-19.

This clone showed up just once. The chain is built from TRBV6-5 and TRBJ1-5; D not resolved. The V end lost 7 bases, the J end lost 0 bases, and 13 bases lay between the germline ends. The germline V gene has CDR1 MNHEY and CDR2 SVGAGI. The CDR3 covers 15 residues. CDR3 DNA: TGTGCCAGCATGAGGGCCTTTGATAGCAATCAGCCCCAGCATTTT. Translation: CASMRAFDSNQPQHF.

The gene calls are TRBV28 and TRBJ2-1, with D perhaps matching TRBD2 (5 bases). V lost 5 bases and J 7 bases, leaving 9 bases between the germline ends. Germline V gene lookup returns CDR1 MDHEN and CDR2 SYDVKM. The CDR3 length is 12 residues. The CDR3 here is CASSLARNEQFF. CDR3 coding DNA: TGTGCCAGCAGTCTAGCTAGGAATGAGCAGTTCTTC.